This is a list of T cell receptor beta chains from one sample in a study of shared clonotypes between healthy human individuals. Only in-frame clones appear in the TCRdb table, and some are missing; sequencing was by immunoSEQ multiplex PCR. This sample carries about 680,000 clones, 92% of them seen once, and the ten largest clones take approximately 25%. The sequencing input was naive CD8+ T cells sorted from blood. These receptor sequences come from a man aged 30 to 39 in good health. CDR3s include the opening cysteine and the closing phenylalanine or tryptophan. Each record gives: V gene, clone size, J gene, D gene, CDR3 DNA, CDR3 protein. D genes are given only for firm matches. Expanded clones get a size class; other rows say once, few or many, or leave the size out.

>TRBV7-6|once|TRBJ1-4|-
TGTGCCAGCAGCTCCCTAGGAGAGAATGAAAAACTGTTTTTT
CASSSLGENEKLFF
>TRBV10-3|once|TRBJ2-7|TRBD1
TGTGCCATCAGCCTGGGGACAGGAGGGACCTCCCGTGTTCAAGAGCAGTACTTC
CAISLGTGGTSRVQEQYF
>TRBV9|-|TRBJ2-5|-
TGTGCCAGCAGCGTAGGTCAGGTAGGGCAAGAGACCCAGTACTTC
CASSVGQVGQETQYF
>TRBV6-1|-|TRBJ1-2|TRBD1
TGTGCCAGCACCGAAAACCAGGGGGCGCGCTATGGCTACACCTTC
CASTENQGARYGYTF
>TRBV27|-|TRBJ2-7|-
TGTGCCAGCAGTTCATACGGCCGGGGTGAATCCTACGAGCAGTACTTC
CASSSYGRGESYEQYF
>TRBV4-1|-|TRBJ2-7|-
TGCGCCAGCAGCCAAGACAACCAGGGGTACTACGAGCAGTACTTC
CASSQDNQGYYEQYF
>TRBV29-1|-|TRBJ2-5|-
TGCAGCGTTGTAGAGTGGTCTGTAGAGACCCAGTACTTC
CSVVEWSVETQYF
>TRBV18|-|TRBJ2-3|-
TGTGCCAGCTCACCACCAGTCACCACAGATACGCAGTATTTT
CASSPPVTTDTQYF
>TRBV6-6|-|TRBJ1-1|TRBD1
TGTGCCAGCAGACTTCGACAGGGGAGCACTGAAGCTTTCTTT
CASRLRQGSTEAFF
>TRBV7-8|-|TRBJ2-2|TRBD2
TGTGCCAGCAGCTTAGCGGGAGGGGGGACTAGCGAGAACACCGGGGAGCTGTTTTTT
CASSLAGGGTSENTGELFF